Listed below are T cell receptor beta chains from one sample, sequenced in a study of identical twins. One entry per CDR3 protein, called by TCRdb with MiXCR from the 5' RACE reads. Of roughly 700,000 distinct CDR3 sequences listed, over 8.5% are singletons. This sample was shared with a second study, whose subject was yellow fever vaccine responses in identical twins.

The sample consisted of PBMCs. All receptors come from a woman under 30 in good health. The CDR3 runs from the conserved cysteine through the conserved F or W. D genes are given only for firm matches.

D gene	V gene	J gene	CDR3 protein
.	TRBV10-1	TRBJ2-7	CASSPGTIHEQYF
.	TRBV20-1	TRBJ1-1	CSARSRADTEAFF
TRBD2	TRBV5-1	TRBJ2-4	CASSTAGGPGGAKNIQYF
.	TRBV3-1	TRBJ2-1	CASSQGSAYNEQFF
.	TRBV6-1	TRBJ2-1	CASSNPFDRHNEQFF
.	TRBV4-1	TRBJ2-1	CASSQLRLVGNEQFF
.	TRBV7-2	TRBJ2-7	CASSPVTGASYEQYF
.	TRBV5-1	TRBJ1-4	CASSFLGSNEKLFF
TRBD1	TRBV6-1	TRBJ2-7	CASSKRQGSAYEQYF
.	TRBV30	TRBJ1-5	CAWSIGKLDQPQHF
TRBD1	TRBV28	TRBJ2-7	CASRHPWTGSYEQYF
.	TRBV6-1	TRBJ2-7	CASRSRKRRGSYEQYF
.	TRBV28	TRBJ2-3	CASRVSGPSDTQYF
.	TRBV20-1	TRBJ1-2	CSARDSNGYTF
TRBD2	TRBV4-2	TRBJ2-7	CASSLPPLADFYEQYF
.	TRBV18	TRBJ1-4	CASSPAGRANEKLFF
TRBD1	TRBV7-9	TRBJ1-6	CASRWTGLDSPLHF
TRBD1	TRBV3-1	TRBJ1-2	CASSRGQGEFRGYTF
.	TRBV14	TRBJ2-3	CASSPEPPDTQYF
.	TRBV10-3	TRBJ2-7	CAVSGGSYEQYF
TRBD2	TRBV9	TRBJ2-5	CASSVATGSGTSEETQYF
TRBD2	TRBV2	TRBJ2-7	CASSEGAGEYF
.	TRBV24-1	TRBJ2-2	CATSDNPSGDTGELFF
TRBD2	TRBV28	TRBJ2-1	CASSQPSEGSREGGYNEQFF
TRBD1	TRBV30	TRBJ1-4	CAWTDRGQEKLFF
.	TRBV9	TRBJ2-3	CASSVWGGHPSTDTQYF
.	TRBV7-2	TRBJ2-1	CASSLGFRGYEQFF
.	TRBV7-2	TRBJ1-6	CASRGGPVSPLHF
.	TRBV24-1	TRBJ2-1	CATSDPPVMGMDEQFF
TRBD2	TRBV11-2	TRBJ2-1	CASSLGVAGVSSYNEQFF
.	TRBV12-3/TRBV12-4	TRBJ2-3	CASRQQAARSSTDTQYF
TRBD2	TRBV20-1	TRBJ2-7	CSASPGLAGVFEQYF
.	TRBV3-1	TRBJ1-1	CASSQDWASEAFF
.	TRBV15	TRBJ2-7	CATSPGKGIAYEQYF
.	TRBV12-3/TRBV12-4	TRBJ2-1	CASRSRGYQNEQFF
.	TRBV21-1	TRBJ2-7	CASSKGPSRNEQYF
.	TRBV20-1	TRBJ1-4	CSAKSLWGLGAPEKLFF
TRBD1	TRBV7-8	TRBJ2-1	CASSLGGGKDEQFF
.	TRBV27	TRBJ2-3	CASSPLYTDTQYF
.	TRBV4-2	TRBJ2-3	CASSQDSFGGPREDTQYF
TRBD2	TRBV5-6	TRBJ2-3	CASSLLREGRGIDTQYF
TRBD1	TRBV11-2	TRBJ2-7	CASSFGTGGNEQYF
TRBD1	TRBV4-2	TRBJ2-7	CASSQHRTGLSYEQYF
.	TRBV4-1	TRBJ2-3	CASSQSGGTDTQYF
TRBD2	TRBV6-1	TRBJ2-1	CASKKGLAGGFHNEQFF
.	TRBV5-1	TRBJ2-3	CASSLASAGADTQYF
TRBD1	TRBV15	TRBJ2-5	CATSRVYRGQGETQYF
.	TRBV29-1	TRBJ1-1	CSGRRDLNTEAFF